This T cell receptor (beta chain) was documented in a study of T cells after yellow fever vaccination (dated by TCRdb to the late 2010s). In the study overall: The SMART-Seq v4 Ultra Low Input RNA kit was used to prepare libraries from fractions with low cell numbers. To follow T-cell clones before and after both primary and booster YFV17D yellow fever vaccination, bulk TCR alpha and beta repertoires underwent longitudinal sequencing. The cohort comprised two healthy male donors, one aged 18 to 30 and one aged 30 to 40 years. Blood samples were taken at several timepoints before and after primary and secondary immunization, and bulk PBMC replicates and cell subsets were isolated. General study outcomes and caveats: Most clones expanded after primary vaccination were re-detected after the booster (around 96% of CD4 and roughly 87% of CD8), suggesting broad memory maintenance. A small fraction of clonotypes showed up in both the CD4 and CD8 compartments, probably as a result of convergent recombination. Compared with the primary T-cell response, the secondary T-cell response was faster but weaker, reaching its peak on day 5 rather than on day 15. Computational filtering was required because FACS-sorted repertoires could contain abundant contaminating clonotypes from the bulk population. Only a couple of donors were included in the study, so the extent to which the findings can be generalized is limited.

The CDR3 holds 15 amino acids from the cysteine to the phenylalanine. The entry retains the CDR3 DNA only, 45 bases that are in frame from base 1. From the germline V gene, CDR1 is SQVTM and CDR2 is ANQGSEA. The trim is 0 bases for V and 9 bases for J, with a gap of 18 bases between the germline ends. The sample's treatment or condition label is to be understood as: live attenuated yellow fever vaccine strain. At each blood-draw timepoint, two biological replicates of bulk PBMCs were obtained. PBMCs were isolated from peripheral blood using a standard Ficoll-Paque protocol. TriZol was used to extract RNA from bulk PBMCs, from CD4 and CD8 fractions, and from dextramer-positive and dextramer-negative fractions. This clonotype was recorded at least ten times. Its antigen remains undetermined. It has no much larger one-base neighbor in the sample; base qualities were not kept. Instrument on record: Illumina NovaSeq 6000. TCR cDNA was synthesized by 5'RACE template switching, through which a universal primer site and unique molecular identifiers were introduced. Priming of cDNA synthesis was performed from both the TCR alpha and TCR beta constant segments. Two PCR steps were used to amplify libraries, with sample barcodes and sequencing adapters being added in the second step. Sequencing of the libraries was done on either Illumina HiSeq 2500 (2x100 bp) or NovaSeq (2x150 bp). The authors processed their data as follows. Reads were demultiplexed and collapsed into UMI consensus sequences with MIGEC, and V(D)J alignment was performed with MiXCR. Vaccine-responding clonotypes were identified with edgeR using replicate PBMC samples, with FDR below 0.01 and a log2 fold change above 5 up to day 15 being required. Bulk clonotypes were assigned CD4 or CD8 identity according to which sequenced CD4 or CD8 repertoire held them at higher abundance. TCRdb passed the public sequencing reads through fastp at Q25 and MiXCR, retaining productive beta sequences. Each entry is one CDR3 protein sequence, shown with its most common DNA and genes. Clone size and V and J calls follow TCRdb, not the original study. In all, the sample holds some 250,000 distinct CDR3 sequences, and more than 3.5% of those were seen once. 19% of the sample goes to the ten largest clones.

Recombination linked TRBV29-1 to TRBJ2-1; no D segment can be confidently identified. The sequence was obtained from a man younger than 35 who received the YFV17D yellow fever vaccine. The input for sequencing was PBMCs, taken 15 days after the yellow fever booster vaccination. The CDR3 reads as follows: CSVEDGRDERREQFF. The DNA sequence reads TGCAGCGTTGAAGATGGTAGGGATGAGCGTCGTGAGCAGTTCTTC.